This T cell receptor (beta chain) stems from a study of human T cells and chemical hapten exposure. Overall study results and limits: There was a positive correlation between PT1 expanded TCR counts and patch test score. The study found expanded TCRs formed significantly more large CDR3 similarity clusters than controls. TCRs above 1 in 1000 frequency stayed constant with DPC sensitization.

The time point here: pre-sensitization, week 0. Treatment denoted: therapeutic diphenylcyclopropenone sensitization with weekly scalp DPC. TCRdb itself ran the RACE reads through MiXCR, one entry per CDR3 protein. The repertoire holds approximately 260,000 distinct CDR3 sequences, 7.5% to 9% seen once, with approximately 2.2% in the top ten. Per germline, CDR1 SGHRS and CDR2 YFSETQ. Losses at the gene ends were 6 bases for V and 10 bases for J; bases not matched to a gene: 9. The CDR3 is 13 residues long. As concerns this clonotype: Its matching antigen is unknown.

Here the sequenced sample was whole blood, taken in connection with sensitization to the hapten diphenylcyclopropenone (DPC). The source of this sequence is a woman aged 40 to 49 with alopecia areata. Some clones in this sample may be carry-over from other donors' samples. This sequence joins TRBV5-1 and TRBJ2-1; TRBD1 aligns across 8 bases. CDR3 protein: CASTFGQGGEQFF. The CDR3 DNA reads as TGCGCCAGCACCTTCGGACAGGGCGGGGAGCAGTTCTTC.